This T cell receptor (beta chain) was recovered during a study of early T cells in non-severe SARS-CoV-2 infection. Whole-study context: Investigators sequenced bulk RNA drawn from unsorted whole blood, and chains remained unpaired.

TCRdb redid the calling of the 5' RACE reads with MiXCR, one entry per CDR3 protein. Altogether around 76,000 distinct CDR3 sequences are present, around 15% being singletons, with the ten largest covering 3% to 5%. Ten or more counts support this clonotype. The CDR3 contains 12 residues. Germline assignment: CDR1 SQVTM and CDR2 ANQGSEA. The V segment lost 7 bases and the J segment 0 bases; nucleotides outside the gene matches: 2. The chain couples TRBV29-1 to TRBJ2-7; 8 bases align to TRBD2. Here the sequenced sample was whole blood, taken at baseline. The clonotype was recovered from an adult who was a healthcare worker with PCR-confirmed SARS-CoV-2 infection or an uninfected control (not recorded which). CDR3 DNA: TGCAGCGCCGGGAGGGACTCCTACGAGCAGTACTTC. Its protein is CSAGRDSYEQYF.